The clone carrying this T cell receptor beta chain was picked up a small number of times. The sequenced template was cDNA made from the entire isolated RNA. TCRdb's copy holds only in-frame clones and misses some; the assay was immunoSEQ multiplex PCR. This table holds 850,000 to 900,000 clones, roughly a sixth found once. The data are from a study of beta chain features in type 1 diabetes. For the study at large: The examined sorted cells totaled 107,917,701 across samples.

Naive, central memory, regulatory and stem cell-like memory cells within the CD4+ compartment were sorted using CD45RO/CCR7/CD25/CD127/CD95/CD27. Losses at the gene ends were 7 bases for V and 4 bases for J; bases not matched to a gene: 7. Germline CDR1 reads SNHLY; CDR2 reads FYNNEI. CDR3 length: 15 residues. The TCR comes from a woman younger than 35 in good health. The rearrangement links TRBV2 to TRBJ1-4; TRBD1 agrees at 9 bases. The sequencing sample was made of naive CD4+ T cells from blood. The CDR3 sequence is CASKGQGLHNEKLFF. CDR3 DNA sequence: TGTGCCAGCAAGGGACAGGGATTACATAATGAAAAACTGTTTTTT.